A single T cell receptor beta chain is shown here with its context. Its specificity is unknown. This specimen comes from a study of cytotoxic CD8 clonotypes in ibrutinib-treated CLL. Study as a whole: Partial response occurred in roughly 25 patients and complete response in 2; at median roughly 72 months, approximately 14 remained remitted and roughly 12 progressed. General observations from the study: Patients had baseline clonality above age-matched healthy donors, and this clonality moved with circulating CD8+ T-cell counts. There were few public clonotypes, and on treatment they contracted or stayed stable.

TCRdb keeps only in-frame clones here, not all; method: immunoSEQ multiplex PCR. Of approximately 84,000 clones in the sample, more than 75% are singletons; the top ten hold about 4.4%. The CDR3 covers 16 residues. Germline V CDR1 and CDR2: WNHNN, SYGVQD (reference sequence). V lost 6 bases to trimming and J lost 7 bases, with 25 bases between them. Sequenced here: PBMCs, sampled after 12 months of ibrutinib treatment. The clonotype comes from a human donor with chronic lymphocytic leukemia. The chain recombines TRBV10-1 with TRBJ2-7; D is possibly TRBD2 (6 bases). The DNA for the CDR3 is TGCGCCAGCAGCCCCCTTGGGAGGCTTGTCCAAGGGGAGCAGTACTTC. Amino acid sequence: CASSPLGRLVQGEQYF.